The 13 T cell receptor beta chains below all came from one sample that was sequenced in a study of shared clonotypes between healthy human individuals (dated by TCRdb to 2018 to 2021). The library was produced with the immunoSEQ multiplex PCR assay. TCRdb limited this immuneACCESS table to in-frame rearrangements with V and J called. A share of clones is missing; checked studies link under half to unresolved V genes, and the rest is unexplained. The sample has about 600,000 clones on record, around three quarters of them singletons. The ten largest clones take up more than 10% of the sample. The sample consisted of PBMCs. The origin of the receptors is a woman aged 40 to 55 in good health. Some clones in this sample may be carry-over from other donors' samples.

The sample holds one count of this clone. This chain links TRBV2 with TRBJ2-5; D may be TRBD2 (5 bases). The CDR3 runs to 14 residues. CDR1 and CDR2 from the germline V gene are SNHLY and FYNNEI. Trimming pared 6 bases from V and 0 bases from J, leaving 11 bases between. The CDR3 DNA sequence: TGTGCCAGCAGCCCGACTACTTACCAAGAGACCCAGTACTTC. It translates to CASSPTTYQETQYF.

This clone was seen at least ten times. The V gene is TRBV4-2, the J gene TRBJ1-1, with D possibly being TRBD1 (5 bases). Germline CDR1 and CDR2: LGHNA and YNFKEQ. V was shortened by 5 bases and J by 3 bases, with 16 bases between the two germline ends. The CDR3 extends over 15 amino acids. This CDR3 reads CASSLGGHPYTEAFF. CDR3 nucleotide sequence: TGTGCCAGCAGCTTGGGAGGACACCCATACACTGAAGCTTTCTTT.

V gene TRBV2 combines with J gene TRBJ2-3, with 12 bases matching TRBD2. Germline CDR1 is SNHLY and CDR2 is FYNNEI. The CDR3 totals 15 residues. V was pared by 7 bases and J by 5 bases, with 7 bases of the junction left unmatched. The chain's CDR3 is CASTPPGLAGDTQYF. As DNA, the CDR3 is TGTGCCAGCACCCCCCCGGGACTAGCGGGAGATACGCAGTATTTT.

The chain employs TRBV20-1 and TRBJ1-1; D uncertain. The germline V gene encodes CDR1 DFQATT and CDR2 SNEGSKA (reference sequence). This CDR3 spans 10 amino acids. Trimming left V 2 bases short and J 13 bases short, with 11 bases between. CDR3 loop: CSARLRRFFF. CDR3 sequence (DNA): TGCAGTGCTAGACTCCGGAGGTTTTTCTTT.

This chain joins TRBV7-8 and TRBJ2-5; weak D call: TRBD1 (6 bases). The length of the CDR3 is 15 residues. The germline gives CDR1 SGHVS, CDR2 FQNEAQ. V lost 2 bases and J 4 bases, leaving 14 bases between the germline ends. CDR3: CASSLRQVGSETQYF. As DNA, the CDR3 is TGTGCCAGCAGCTTAAGACAGGTGGGATCAGAGACCCAGTACTTC. Looking up the rest from reference TRBV7-8 and TRBJ2-5 gives the full variable domain: GAGVSQSPRYKVAKRGQDVALRCDPISGHVSLFWYQQALGQGPEFLTYFQNEAQLDKSGLPSDRFFAERPEGSVSTLKIQRTQQEDSAVYLCASSLRQVGSETQYFGPGTRLLVL.

The gene calls are TRBV7-2 and TRBJ2-7; 9 bases fit TRBD2. The V and J ends lost 1 base and 3 bases, in that order; junction bases with no gene match: 4. The CDR3 totals 15 residues. The germline V gene encodes CDR1 SGHTA and CDR2 FQGNSA. This CDR3 reads CASSLGLAVNYEQYF. In nucleotides, the CDR3 is TGTGCCAGCAGCTTAGGACTAGCGGTAAACTACGAGCAGTACTTC.

J is TRBJ2-7 and V is TRBV10-3; 8 nucleotides match TRBD1. V dropped 2 bases and J dropped 1; count of bases not matched to a gene: 4. Looked up from germline, CDR1 is ENHRY and CDR2 is SYGVKD. The CDR3 has 15 amino acids. This CDR3 reads CAISEPGQESYEQYF. The CDR3 region has the DNA TGTGCCATCAGTGAGCCGGGACAGGAGTCCTACGAGCAGTACTTC.

This clone has at least ten counts. The chain carries TRBV28 and TRBJ2-2; D is ambiguous. Germline CDR1 MDHEN, CDR2 SYDVKM. This CDR3 has 15 residues. Trimming left V 7 bases short and J 6 bases short, with 18 bases between. CDR3 sequence reads: CASTAGSPSPGELFF. The CDR3 DNA sequence: TGTGCCAGCACAGCCGGGTCACCAAGCCCCGGGGAGCTGTTTTTT.

Worth noting for this clone: The sample contains more than one DNA sequence encoding this CDR3. The chain has TRBV7-2 and TRBJ2-7, with D hard to call. The length of the CDR3 is 13 residues. Germline loops: CDR1 SGHTA, CDR2 FQGNSA. V gave up 4 bases and J gave up 3 bases, with 10 bases separating them. CDR3 sequence reads: CASSSPGGYEQYF. Written as DNA, the CDR3 is TGTGCCAGCAGCTCACCGGGTGGCTACGAGCAGTACTTC. Full variable domain (remainder filled in from reference TRBV7-2 and TRBJ2-7): GAGVSQSPSNKVTEKGKDVELRCDPISGHTALYWYRQSLGQGLEFLIYFQGNSAPDKSGLPSDRFSAERTGGSVSTLTIQRTQQEDSAVYLCASSSPGGYEQYFGPGTRLTVT.

This chain links TRBV7-9 with TRBJ2-7; D is possibly TRBD2 (5 bases). The CDR3 spans 14 residues. Germline V gives CDR1 SEHNR, CDR2 FQNEAQ (reference sequence). V was cut by 3 bases and J by 1 base, with 10 bases left in between. CDR3: CASSFLRDSYEQYF. CDR3 DNA sequence: TGTGCCAGCAGCTTCCTGAGGGATTCCTACGAGCAGTACTTC.

V usage is TRBV6-1 and J usage is TRBJ2-2; D perhaps matches TRBD2 (6 bases). Germline V lookup: CDR1 MNHNS, CDR2 SASEGT. V was cut by 3 bases and J by 0 bases, with 17 bases left in between. CDR3 size: 18 residues. The CDR3 here is CASSDHRRGRANTGELFF. The CDR3 bases are TGTGCCAGCAGTGACCATAGGAGGGGCAGAGCGAACACCGGGGAGCTGTTTTTT.

A remark on this clone: A read error is the likely source, as a far larger clone sits one nucleotide away. The chain is built from TRBV29-1 and TRBJ1-2, with a weak D call TRBD1 (6 bases). V shed 3 bases and J shed 0 bases, with 14 bases lying between them. Germline lookup yields CDR1 SQVTM and CDR2 ANQGSEA. The CDR3 extends over 15 amino acids. The CDR3 loop is CSVDGGTRANYGYTF. CDR3 DNA: TGCAGCGTTGATGGAGGGACAAGAGCTAACTATGGCTACACCTTC.

The V and J genes are TRBV28 and TRBJ2-7; TRBD1 might be the D (6 bases). The V gene lost 8 bases and the J gene lost 6 bases, with 14 bases spanning the gap. CDR1 is MDHEN, CDR2 SYDVKM, per germline. This CDR3 has 12 residues. The CDR3 DNA reads as TGTGCCAGCGGGCCGCAGGGGAGCGAGCAGTACTTC. It is translated as CASGPQGSEQYF. Supplemented by reference TRBV28 and TRBJ2-7, the full variable domain reads DVKVTQSSRYLVKRTGEKVFLECVQDMDHENMFWYRQDPGLGLRLIYFSYDVKMKEKGDIPEGYSVSREKKERFSLILESASTNQTSMYLCASGPQGSEQYFGPGTRLTVT.